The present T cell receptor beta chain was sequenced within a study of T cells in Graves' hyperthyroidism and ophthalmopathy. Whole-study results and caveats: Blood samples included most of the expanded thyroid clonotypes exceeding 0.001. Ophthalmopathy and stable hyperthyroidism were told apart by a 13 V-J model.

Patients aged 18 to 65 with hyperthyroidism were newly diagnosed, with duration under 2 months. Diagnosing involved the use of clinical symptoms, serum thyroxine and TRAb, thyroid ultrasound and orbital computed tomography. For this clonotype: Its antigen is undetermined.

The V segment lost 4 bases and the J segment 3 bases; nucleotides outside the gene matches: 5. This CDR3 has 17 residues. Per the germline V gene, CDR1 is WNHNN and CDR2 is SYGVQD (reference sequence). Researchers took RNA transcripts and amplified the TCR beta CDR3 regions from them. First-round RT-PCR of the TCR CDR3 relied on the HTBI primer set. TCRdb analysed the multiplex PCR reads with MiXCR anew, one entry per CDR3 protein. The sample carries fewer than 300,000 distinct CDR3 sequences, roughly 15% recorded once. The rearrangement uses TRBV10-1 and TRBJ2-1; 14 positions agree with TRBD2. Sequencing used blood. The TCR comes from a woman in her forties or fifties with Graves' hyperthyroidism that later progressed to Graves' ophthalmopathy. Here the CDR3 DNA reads TGCGCCAGCAGTGGTGGGACTAGCGGGAGTATCTACAATGAGCAGTTCTTC. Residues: CASSGGTSGSIYNEQFF.